In this sample, the clone carrying this T cell receptor beta chain turned up once. Its target is unknown. The data stem from a study of beta chain features in type 1 diabetes. Every isolated RNA sample was fully reverse transcribed, so sequencing captured expressed TCRB transcripts. Produced via immunoSEQ multiplex PCR; TCRdb's table is partial and in-frame only. The sample shows about half a million clones, around 30% of them seen only once. The CDR3 loop spans 14 amino acids. Germline CDR1 is MNHEY and CDR2 is SVGAGI. Trimming cost V 4 bases and J 0 bases, with 8 bases left between them. Study-wide results and caveats: PCR might favor shorter templates, but any such skew would affect patients and controls equally. Diminished insertions and augmented deletions at VDJ junctions characterized type 1 diabetes patients. No resolution was reached here on whether HLA type influences TCRB rearrangement.

This TCR derives from a man aged 18 to 29 in good health. Sequenced input: naive CD4+ T cells from blood. V usage is TRBV6-5 and J usage is TRBJ2-3; D possibly corresponds to TRBD2 (5 bases). CDR3 DNA sequence: TGTGCCAGCAGTTCACGGGGAAGCACAGATACGCAGTATTTT. This codes for CASSSRGSTDTQYF.